A single sample is the source of the 13 T cell receptor beta chains below, sequenced in a study of CD8+ T cells in alopecia areata (dated by TCRdb to 2016 to 2019). Library generation was performed with the immunoSEQ multiplex PCR assay. For TCR sequencing, RNA was extracted from every sample and reverse transcribed into cDNA to serve as template. This is the immuneACCESS table as TCRdb keeps it, with only in-frame sequences that have V and J called. A part of the clones is gone; compared with another copy, unresolved V genes explain less than half, and the rest is unexplained. The sample includes 150,000 to 200,000 clones, with around 60% observed a single time. The ten largest clonotypes hold under 15% of the sample. According to the study, the label for this sample's time point signals: baseline before oral tofacitinib. Sequenced material: CD4+ T cells sorted from blood, taken at week 0. These receptors came from a human donor with alopecia areata.

This clone was detected a few times. The V gene is TRBV6-6, the J gene TRBJ2-1; TRBD1 matches at 8 bases. Germline V gene sequence: CDR1 MNHNY, CDR2 SVGAGI (reference sequence). V trimming: 2 bases; J trimming: 9 bases; junction bases outside the gene matches: 6. This CDR3 comprises 14 residues. CDR3: CASSYQGASGEQFF. The CDR3 coding sequence is TGTGCCAGCAGTTACCAGGGGGCGTCCGGTGAGCAGTTCTTC.

This rearrangement joins TRBV18 to TRBJ1-1; D unclear. CDR3 length: 18 amino acids. In germline, CDR1 is KGHSH, CDR2 LQKENI. Trimming left V 5 bases short and J 1 base short, with 23 bases between. CDR3 residues: CASSSNQQRLSGNTEAFF. The CDR3 DNA reads TGTGCCAGCTCATCTAACCAGCAACGATTGTCGGGGAACACTGAAGCTTTCTTT.

V is TRBV6-5 and J is TRBJ1-5, with TRBD1 matching over 7 bases. CDR1 is MNHEY and CDR2 is SVGAGI in the germline V gene. Trimming at V came to 6 bases and at J to 9 bases, leaving 8 bases not matched to a gene. CDR3 length: 13 amino acids. This CDR3 is CASSEDRVTPQHF. CDR3 DNA sequence: TGTGCCAGCAGCGAAGACAGGGTTACGCCCCAGCATTTT.

The chain joins TRBV27 to TRBJ2-5; 7 nucleotides align to TRBD1. After removal of 6 bases from V and 3 bases from J, the junction contained 4 bases not matched to a gene. CDR3 length equals 13 residues. Looked up from germline, CDR1 is MNHEY and CDR2 is SMNVEV (reference sequence). CDR3 in amino acids: CASSPTGEETQYF. DNA for the CDR3: TGTGCCAGCAGCCCAACAGGGGAAGAGACCCAGTACTTC.

The chain uses TRBV7-2 and TRBJ2-1; 12 nucleotides line up with TRBD2. The J segment lost 7 bases and the V segment lost 5 bases, leaving 12 bases of the junction unmatched. Per the germline V gene, CDR1 is SGHTA and CDR2 is FQGNSA. The CDR3 contains 17 residues. DNA of the CDR3: TGTGCCAGCAGCCCAAAGGCATGGACTAGCGGGGATAATGAGCAGTTCTTC. Translating it yields CASSPKAWTSGDNEQFF. Looking up the rest from reference TRBV7-2 and TRBJ2-1 gives the full variable domain: GAGVSQSPSNKVTEKGKDVELRCDPISGHTALYWYRQSLGQGLEFLIYFQGNSAPDKSGLPSDRFSAERTGGSVSTLTIQRTQQEDSAVYLCASSPKAWTSGDNEQFFGPGTRLTVL.

The CDR3 loop reads CAWSVGQEGSPLHF. The CDR3 DNA is TGTGCCTGGAGTGTTGGGCAGGAGGGTTCACCCCTCCACTTT. This sequence joins TRBV30 and TRBJ1-6; D remains ambiguous. The CDR3 is made up of 14 amino acids. The germline V and J ends were trimmed by 0 bases and 9 bases, with 12 bases remaining between them. Germline V gene data show CDR1 as GTSNPN and CDR2 as SVGIG (reference sequence).

This clone was seen at least ten times. J is TRBJ1-4 and V is TRBV2; no clear D gene. V was shortened by 7 bases and J by 8 bases, with 17 bases between the two germline ends. The germline V gene encodes CDR1 SNHLY and CDR2 FYNNEI. This CDR3 is built from 14 residues. The DNA for the CDR3 is TGTGCCAGCACGGCCGGACGGCCCCCGGAAAAACTGTTTTTT. Translating it yields CASTAGRPPEKLFF.

The V gene is TRBV29-1, the J gene TRBJ2-7, with 8 bases aligning to TRBD2. Germline lookup yields CDR1 SQVTM and CDR2 ANQGSEA. The V gene end was trimmed by 6 bases and the J gene end by 1 base; junction bases not matched to a gene: 5. The CDR3 is 13 residues long. The CDR3 DNA sequence: TGCAGCGTGCGGGGGGCCGGGTCCTACGAGCAGTACTTC. Protein sequence: CSVRGAGSYEQYF.

V gene TRBV5-6 combines with J gene TRBJ2-3; D gene unclear. CDR3 length: 15 residues. Trimming took 1 base from V and 7 from J, leaving 16 bases between them. CDR1 is SGHDT and CDR2 is YYEEEE in the germline V gene. The CDR3: CASSLKSVRVNTQYF. The CDR3 DNA is TGTGCCAGCAGCTTGAAAAGCGTCCGCGTGAATACGCAGTATTTT.

The V and J genes are TRBV15 and TRBJ1-6, with D unresolved. The CDR3 runs 12 residues. The germline CDR1 and CDR2 sequences are LNHNV and YYDKDF (reference sequence). Trimming removed 3 bases at V and 6 bases at J, with 3 bases between. The CDR3 loop is CATSSLNSPLHF. The DNA of the CDR3 is TGTGCCACCAGCAGCCTTAATTCACCCCTCCACTTT.

V is TRBV30 and J is TRBJ1-6; D gene ambiguous. The germline V and J ends were trimmed by 0 bases and 4 bases, with 7 bases remaining between them. Germline lookup yields CDR1 GTSNPN and CDR2 SVGIG (reference sequence). The CDR3 has 14 residues. The CDR3 region is CAWSVSGYNSPLHF. The CDR3 DNA reads as TGTGCCTGGAGTGTCTCAGGTTATAATTCACCCCTCCACTTT.

The chain recombines TRBV6-5 with TRBJ1-2; 7 bases map to TRBD1. This CDR3 has 14 residues. Germline values: CDR1 MNHEY, CDR2 SVGAGI. Trimming removed 5 bases from V and 0 bases from J; junction bases left unmatched: 3. CDR3 amino acids: CASSPTGTNYGYTF. The CDR3 DNA is TGTGCCAGCAGTCCGACAGGGACTAACTATGGCTACACCTTC.

This clone has just a few counts. This chain connects TRBV29-1 to TRBJ1-1, with unresolved D. The V end was cut by 4 bases, the J end by 1 base, with 16 bases between. CDR1 and CDR2 from the germline V gene are SQVTM and ANQGSEA. The CDR3 runs to 15 residues. CDR3 loop: CSVGIEMGWNTEAFF. CDR3 sequence (DNA): TGCAGCGTTGGGATTGAAATGGGATGGAACACTGAAGCTTTCTTT.